This T cell receptor beta chain was documented in a study of OX40 agonist ivuxolimab in advanced cancers. In terms of the full investigation: The costimulatory receptor OX40 (CD134) was targeted by ivuxolimab, a fully human IgG2 agonistic monoclonal antibody. The dose-escalation cohort was about 87% male with a mean age of around 64 years, ranging from roughly 20 to 80. Of the approximately 54 patients in dose escalation, around 20 had hepatocellular carcinoma, some 15 had melanoma, 9 had renal cell carcinoma and 9 had head and neck cancer. Intravenous ivuxolimab was administered to patients every 2 weeks at six dose levels: 0.01, 0.1, 0.3, 1.5, 3 and 10 mg/kg. Partial responses occurred in three dose-escalation patients, of whom one had hepatocellular carcinoma and two had cutaneous melanoma. Prior anti-PD-1, anti-PD-L1 or anti-CTLA-4 therapy was permitted, and approximately 42% of dose-escalation patients had received checkpoint inhibitors. The paper reports the monotherapy dose-escalation portion (N ≈ 50 patients) of the phase I ivuxolimab trial. The purpose of peripheral TCRbeta sequencing was to test whether ivuxolimab changed TCR sequence diversity and led to clonal T-cell expansion.

Notes on this clone: Which antigen it targets is not known. Within one base of it there is no much larger clone, and no base qualities were kept.

Overall study outcomes, separate from this receptor: In the 0.1-3.0 mg/kg groups, partial responders had among the lowest normalized peripheral clonal expansion, particularly in CD8+ T cells. Which antigens the clonally expanded peripheral T cells were specific for was not determined. On average, CD8+ T cells showed more expanded clones than CD4+ T cells after ivuxolimab. At doses of 0.1 to 3.0 mg/kg, clonal expansion of both CD4+ and CD8+ T cells in blood was seen between baseline and week 6. Low levels of normalized T-cell clonal expansion were also seen in some nonresponding patients.

The germline V gene gives CDR1 as MRHNA and CDR2 as SNTAGT. The junction shows trimming of 6 bases on V and 6 bases on J, and the gene matches do not reach 6 bases of it. From the cysteine through the phenylalanine, the CDR3 covers 14 amino acids. The entry retains the CDR3 DNA only, 42 bases that are in frame from base 1. Patients with autoimmune disease history or receiving systemic immunosuppression were excluded from the trial. Peripheral blood for TCR sequencing was drawn from every dose cohort at baseline, at cycle 4 day 1 and at cycle 7 day 1. Samples came from an open-label, multicenter, first-in-human phase I dose-escalation trial of ivuxolimab. Adults with locally advanced or metastatic melanoma, renal cell, hepatocellular, or head and neck squamous cell carcinoma were enrolled in the trial. Before TCR sequencing, CD4+ T cells and CD8+ T cells from peripheral blood were sorted into separate populations.

Genomic DNA was extracted from sorted cells for sequencing of the TCRbeta CDR3 region. The immunoSEQ Assay was used for sequencing of TCRbeta CDR3 regions. In its TCRdb copy, this immuneACCESS table keeps in-frame sequences only and misses some clones. Where compared with another copy, unresolved V genes explain less than half of these, and the others have no known cause. The sample yields 65,000 to 80,000 clones; about 92% were counted once. Approximately 0.5% of the sample is in the top ten clones. This receptor was obtained from an adult with an advanced solid tumor such as melanoma, head and neck, liver or kidney cancer. The V and J segments used are TRBV6-4 and TRBJ2-1, with 9 bases aligning to TRBD2. The sequencing here drew on CD4+ or CD8+ T cells sorted from blood, taken in a trial of the OX40 agonist ivuxolimab. The CDR3 is CASRKSGGSNEQFF. The nucleotide sequence reads TGTGCCAGCAGGAAGAGCGGGGGGTCCAATGAGCAGTTCTTC.